This T cell receptor beta chain was found in a study of cytomegalovirus exposure and HLA in healthy donors. Study-wide results and limits: In vitro, a few CMV-associated chains proved specific for CMV antigens.

Looked up from germline, CDR1 is MGHDK and CDR2 is SYGVNS. The CDR3 is 11 residues long. Deletions cut 7 bases from V and 5 bases from J, with 9 bases between. Sequencing was performed with immunoSEQ multiplex PCR; in TCRdb, only in-frame clones are kept and a portion is missing. The data show 220,000 or so clones, approximately 83% seen once. This clone has at least ten counts. Its antigen is as yet unknown. The chain combines TRBV25-1 with TRBJ2-7; the D gene is possibly TRBD2 (5 bases). Sequences were obtained from PBMCs. This sequence originates from a woman aged 25 to 39 in good health and CMV-seropositive. This chain's CDR3 is CASTFGDEQYF. DNA for the CDR3: TGTGCCAGCACCTTCGGGGACGAGCAGTACTTC.